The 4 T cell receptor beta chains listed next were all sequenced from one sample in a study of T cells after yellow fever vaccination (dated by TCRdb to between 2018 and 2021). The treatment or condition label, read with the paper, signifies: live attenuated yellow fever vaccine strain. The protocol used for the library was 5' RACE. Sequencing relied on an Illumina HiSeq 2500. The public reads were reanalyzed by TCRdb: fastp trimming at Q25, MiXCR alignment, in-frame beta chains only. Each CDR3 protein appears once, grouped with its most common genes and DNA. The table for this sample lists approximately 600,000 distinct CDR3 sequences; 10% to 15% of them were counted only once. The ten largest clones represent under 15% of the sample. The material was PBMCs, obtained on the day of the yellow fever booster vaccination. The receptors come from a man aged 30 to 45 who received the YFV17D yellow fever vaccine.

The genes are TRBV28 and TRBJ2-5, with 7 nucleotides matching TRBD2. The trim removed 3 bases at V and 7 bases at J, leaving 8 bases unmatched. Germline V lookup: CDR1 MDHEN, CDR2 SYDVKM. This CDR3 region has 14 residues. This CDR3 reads CASSFISTGGTQYF. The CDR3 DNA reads TGTGCCAGCAGTTTTATTTCTACGGGAGGGACCCAGTACTTC.

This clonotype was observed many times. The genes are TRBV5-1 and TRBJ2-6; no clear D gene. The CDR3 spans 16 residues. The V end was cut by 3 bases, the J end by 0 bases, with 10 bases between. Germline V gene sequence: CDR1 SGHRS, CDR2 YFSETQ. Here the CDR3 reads CASSSIPVSGANVLTF. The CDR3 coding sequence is TGCGCCAGCAGCTCCATACCGGTCTCTGGGGCCAACGTCCTGACTTTC.

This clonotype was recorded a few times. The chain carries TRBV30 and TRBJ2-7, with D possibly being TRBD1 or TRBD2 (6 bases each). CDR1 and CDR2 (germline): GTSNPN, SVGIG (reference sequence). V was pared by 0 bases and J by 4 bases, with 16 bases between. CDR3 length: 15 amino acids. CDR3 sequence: CAWSVQGNAGYEQYF. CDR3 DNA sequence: TGTGCCTGGAGTGTACAGGGTAATGCGGGGTACGAGCAGTACTTC.

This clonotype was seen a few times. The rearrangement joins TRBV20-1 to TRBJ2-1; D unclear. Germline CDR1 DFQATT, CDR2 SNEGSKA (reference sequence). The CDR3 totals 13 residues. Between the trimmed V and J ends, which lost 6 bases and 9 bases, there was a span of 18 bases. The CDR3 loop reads CSAKWKDSSEQFF. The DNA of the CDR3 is TGCAGTGCCAAATGGAAGGATTCGTCTGAGCAGTTCTTC.